Below, 17 T cell receptor beta chains from the same sample are listed, as sequenced in a study of Graves' ophthalmopathy and Graves' hyperthyroidism. The study amplified TCR beta CDR3 regions using RNA transcripts. First-round RT-PCR relied on HTBI primers, and a second-round multiplex PCR came next. TCRdb reprocessed the multiplex PCR reads with MiXCR, giving one entry per CDR3 protein. Found here are almost 750,000 distinct CDR3 sequences, around 40% of them singletons; the top ten hold 44%. Input material: peripheral blood. Receptors originate from an adult man with Graves' ophthalmopathy.

The genes are TRBV29-1 and TRBJ2-5, with 10 bases that match TRBD2. The V gene's germline CDR1 is SQVTM and CDR2 ANQGSEA. The CDR3 is made up of 13 amino acids. The CDR3, as DNA: TGCAGTGCAACCGGGACTAGCGACGAGACCCAGTACTTC. Protein product: CSATGTSDETQYF.

V gene TRBV9 combines with J gene TRBJ2-2; no definite D call. CDR1 and CDR2 from the germline V gene are SGDLS and YYNGEE. This CDR3 has 15 amino acids. V shed 0 bases and J shed 4 bases, with 10 bases lying between them. The CDR3, as DNA: TGTGCCAGCAGCGTAGTCGACCGGGCCACCGGGGAGCTGTTTTTT. Translated, it gives CASSVVDRATGELFF.

V is TRBV7-8 and J is TRBJ1-2, with a tentative D call TRBD1 (6 bases). The germline V gene has CDR1 SGHVS and CDR2 FQNEAQ. The CDR3 loop spans 14 amino acids. V was trimmed by 4 bases and J by 6 bases, leaving 15 bases between them. In nucleotides, the CDR3 is TGTGCCAGCAGCTATAGGGGGGGCTTTGATGGCTACACCTTC. Translating gives CASSYRGGFDGYTF.

The chain uses TRBV7-9 and TRBJ2-7; 10 bases line up with TRBD1. CDR1 and CDR2 (germline): SEHNR, FQNEAQ (reference sequence). This CDR3 spans 15 amino acids. The junction had 4 bases not matched to a gene; V was cut back by 3 bases and J by 2 bases. CDR3 sequence: CASSLGQGTTYEQYF. The CDR3 DNA follows: TGTGCCAGCAGCTTGGGACAGGGGACCACCTACGAGCAGTACTTC. Full variable domain (rest looked up from reference TRBV7-9 and TRBJ2-7): DTGVSQNPRHKITKRGQNVTFRCDPISEHNRLYWYRQTLGQGPEFLTYFQNEAQLEKSRLLSDRFSAERPKGSFSTLEIQRTEQGDSAMYLCASSLGQGTTYEQYFGPGTRLTVT.

The rearrangement joins TRBV3-1 to TRBJ1-1, with no clear D. Trimming shortened V by 1 base and J by 4 bases, and 13 bases separated the two germline ends. CDR1 is LGHDT and CDR2 is YNNKEL in the germline V gene (reference sequence). The CDR3 spans 15 residues. The CDR3 protein is CASSQGGPAGTEAFF. CDR3 DNA sequence: TGTGCCAGCAGCCAAGGAGGTCCGGCGGGCACTGAAGCTTTCTTT.

The V call is TRBV10-3, the J call TRBJ2-7; D perhaps matches TRBD1 (6 bases). The germline V and J ends were trimmed by 8 bases and 6 bases, with 14 bases remaining between them. This CDR3 comprises 12 residues. The V gene's germline CDR1 is ENHRY and CDR2 SYGVKD. The CDR3 nucleotides read TGTGCCATCGACGGAACAGGGACCGAGCAGTACTTC. Encoded protein: CAIDGTGTEQYF.

The rearrangement joins TRBV10-1 to TRBJ2-6, with unresolved D. The CDR3 covers 16 residues. V was pared by 2 bases and J by 0 bases, with 8 bases between. Germline V lookup: CDR1 WNHNN, CDR2 SYGVQD (reference sequence). The DNA for the CDR3 is TGCGCCAGCAGTGAGCCGGACGGCTCTGGGGCCAACGTCCTGACTTTC. Protein: CASSEPDGSGANVLTF.

This clonotype occurred many times. The gene calls are TRBV10-2 and TRBJ2-2; tentative D call: TRBD2 (5 bases). CDR1 is WSHSY and CDR2 is SAAADI in the germline V gene. This CDR3 has 15 residues. The V gene lost 4 bases and the J gene lost 4 bases, with 13 bases spanning the gap. The CDR3 here is CASSVYEGGTGELFF. Written as DNA, the CDR3 is TGCGCCAGCAGTGTCTACGAGGGCGGCACCGGGGAGCTGTTTTTT.

Regarding this clonotype: A junction end diverges from the germline sequence, so it may reflect a read error. V usage is TRBV20-1 and J usage is TRBJ1-6, with D possibly matching TRBD1 (5 bases). CDR1 and CDR2 (germline): DFQATT, SNEGSKA (reference sequence). The CDR3 contains 13 residues. The CDR3: CGAAGGYNSPLHF. The CDR3 DNA reads as TGCGGTGCTGCTGGGGGTTATAATTCACCCCTCCACTTT.

This clonotype was picked up a small number of times. The rearrangement joins TRBV20-1 to TRBJ1-3, with D uncertain. The CDR3 totals 13 residues. The germline gives CDR1 DFQATT, CDR2 SNEGSKA (reference sequence). V shed 5 bases and J shed 0 bases, with 8 bases lying between them. This chain's CDR3 is CSAETSSGNTIYF. CDR3 DNA sequence: TGCAGTGCTGAAACAAGCTCTGGAAACACCATATATTTT.

The chain joins TRBV10-3 to TRBJ2-7; TRBD1 is a possible D gene (6 bases). The germline V and J ends were trimmed by 2 bases and 0 bases, with 17 bases remaining between them. The CDR3 is 17 amino acids. Germline-derived CDR1 and CDR2 are ENHRY and SYGVKD. Written as DNA, the CDR3 is TGTGCCATCAGTGAGCCACCGCCCTGGACAGCCTCCTACGAGCAGTACTTC. Translation: CAISEPPPWTASYEQYF.

The rearrangement uses TRBV2 and TRBJ1-5; TRBD1 agrees at 10 bases. The CDR3 length is 16 residues. The germline gives CDR1 SNHLY, CDR2 FYNNEI. The trim removed 6 bases at V and 5 bases at J, leaving 10 bases unmatched. This chain's CDR3 is CASRAGTGTGDQPQHF. In DNA, the CDR3 is TGTGCCAGCAGAGCCGGGACAGGGACAGGGGATCAGCCCCAGCATTTT.

This clonotype came up a few times. CDR3 nucleotide sequence: TGCAGCGTTGAAGGGGGACAGGGGGCTTATGGCTACACCTTC. Encoded protein: CSVEGGQGAYGYTF. The V call is TRBV29-1, the J call TRBJ1-2, with 12 bases aligning to TRBD1. Germline V gene sequence: CDR1 SQVTM, CDR2 ANQGSEA. V was clipped by 1 base and J by 5 bases; unmatched bases: 2. The CDR3 is 14 residues long.

The chain recombines TRBV15 with TRBJ1-5; weak D call: TRBD1 (5 bases). The germline V and J ends were trimmed by 3 bases and 3 bases, with 9 bases remaining between them. The CDR3 runs to 14 residues. CDR1 is LNHNV and CDR2 is YYDKDF in the germline V gene (reference sequence). CDR3 region: CATSSRDPNQPQHF. CDR3 in DNA: TGTGCCACCAGCAGCCGGGACCCCAATCAGCCCCAGCATTTT.

Here the CDR3 DNA reads TGTGCCAGCAGTGATGGACAGGGGGCGCGGGATGGCTACACCTTC. Translated, it gives CASSDGQGARDGYTF. The chain is built from TRBV25-1 and TRBJ1-2, with 11 nucleotides matching TRBD1. Germline lookup yields CDR1 MGHDK and CDR2 SYGVNS. This CDR3 spans 15 amino acids. Trimming at V came to 3 bases and at J to 6 bases, leaving 6 bases not matched to a gene.

This clonotype was seen many times. V gene TRBV2 combines with J gene TRBJ1-1; the D is unclear. The germline gives CDR1 SNHLY, CDR2 FYNNEI. Trimming removed 8 bases from V and 5 bases from J, with 9 bases in between. The CDR3 runs 11 residues. CDR3 nucleotides: TGTGCCAGCCATTCGGGGACTGAAGCTTTCTTT. It encodes CASHSGTEAFF.

In its sample, this clonotype was seen a few times. The CDR3 sequence is CSARAPPLTAFYGYTF. The CDR3 DNA is TGCAGTGCTAGAGCCCCCCCCTTGACAGCCTTCTATGGCTACACCTTC. This chain connects TRBV20-1 to TRBJ1-2; tentatively, D is TRBD1 (5 bases). V was clipped by 1 base and J by 4 bases, with 19 bases between them. This CDR3 has 16 amino acids. In germline, CDR1 is DFQATT, CDR2 SNEGSKA (reference sequence).